These 19 T cell receptor beta chains came from one sample sequenced in a study of T cells after yellow fever vaccination. TCRdb fed the 5' RACE reads into MiXCR, producing one record per CDR3 protein. Counted here are under 300,000 distinct CDR3 sequences, about 7% occurring once; the ten biggest clones make up approximately 1%. Specimen: CD4+ T cells sorted from PBMCs, collected on the day of the yellow fever booster vaccination. All receptors derive from a man aged 30 to 39 who received the YFV17D yellow fever vaccine.

This clonotype was counted a few times. This rearrangement joins TRBV7-9 to TRBJ1-6, with D possibly TRBD1 on 6 matching bases. Germline V lookup: CDR1 SEHNR, CDR2 FQNEAQ (reference sequence). Between the trimmed V and J ends, which lost 7 bases and 7 bases, there was a span of 8 bases. The CDR3 is 12 residues long. CDR3 loop: CASKGGNSPLHF. The CDR3 nucleotides read TGTGCCAGCAAGGGGGGGAATTCACCCCTCCACTTT.

This clonotype was detected many times. V is TRBV14 and J is TRBJ2-1; the D is unclear. There are 17 residues in the CDR3. CDR1 and CDR2 (germline): SGHDN, FVKESK. Trimming left V 4 bases short and J 0 bases short, with 16 bases between. The CDR3 protein is CASSRSGFWSSYNEQFF. The CDR3 coding sequence is TGTGCCAGCAGCCGTTCTGGATTCTGGAGCTCCTACAATGAGCAGTTCTTC.

In its sample, this clonotype was seen a few times. The chain is built from TRBV20-1 and TRBJ2-5; D perhaps matches TRBD1 (6 bases). Germline V gene lookup returns CDR1 DFQATT and CDR2 SNEGSKA (reference sequence). V shed 3 bases and J shed 1 base, with 12 bases lying between them. The CDR3 consists of 14 residues. For the CDR3, the DNA is TGCAGTGCTAGGAGACAGGTCGCCCAAGAGACCCAGTACTTC. This translates into CSARRQVAQETQYF.

This clonotype was seen repeatedly, ten times or more. V gene TRBV24-1 combines with J gene TRBJ1-2; the D gene is possibly TRBD1 (5 bases). The V gene's germline CDR1 is KGHDR and CDR2 SFDVKD. V was shortened by 7 bases and J by 8 bases, with 16 bases between the two germline ends. The CDR3 loop spans 13 amino acids. DNA of the CDR3: TGTGCCACCAGAACCGGGACCGACTCCGGCTACACCTTC. Translating gives CATRTGTDSGYTF.

This clonotype was seen at least ten times. V gene TRBV4-3 combines with J gene TRBJ2-4; TRBD2 matches 7 bases. Trimming at V came to 1 base and at J to 0 bases, leaving 6 bases not matched to a gene. The V gene's germline CDR1 is LGHNA and CDR2 YSLEER. The CDR3 is 17 residues long. The chain's CDR3 is CASSQVGRGTAKNIQYF. The CDR3 DNA follows: TGCGCCAGCAGCCAAGTGGGGCGGGGGACAGCCAAAAACATTCAGTACTTC.

The rearrangement joins TRBV5-1 to TRBJ2-7, with D possibly matching TRBD2 (6 bases). V was shortened by 5 bases and J by 4 bases, with 16 bases between the two germline ends. Germline V gene lookup returns CDR1 SGHRS and CDR2 YFSETQ. This CDR3 spans 14 amino acids. CDR3 in amino acids: CASRSTGERYEQYF. CDR3 bases: TGCGCCAGCAGATCGACGGGGGAAAGGTACGAGCAGTACTTC.

The chain is built from TRBV11-2 and TRBJ2-7; either TRBD1 or TRBD2 may fit D (5 bases each). V dropped 5 bases and J dropped 2 bases, with 25 bases sitting between them. The V gene's germline CDR1 is SGHAT and CDR2 FQNNGV. The CDR3 has 18 amino acids. The CDR3 protein is CASSKGQRRGDGTYEQYF. CDR3 nucleotide sequence: TGTGCCAGCAGCAAAGGGCAGCGGCGAGGGGACGGGACCTACGAGCAGTACTTC.

The table lists this clonotype with a few counts. V and J are TRBV28 and TRBJ2-7, with 13 positions matching TRBD2. CDR3 length: 15 amino acids. The V and J ends lost 5 bases and 6 bases, in that order; junction bases with no gene match: 7. Per germline, CDR1 MDHEN and CDR2 SYDVKM. The chain's CDR3 is CASSLIGLAGAEQYF. DNA for the CDR3: TGTGCCAGCAGTCTAATCGGACTAGCGGGAGCCGAGCAGTACTTC.

The rearrangement uses TRBV6-5 and TRBJ1-1, with no clear D. The germline CDR1 and CDR2 sequences are MNHEY and SVGAGI. The CDR3 sequence is 14 residues long. V was shortened by 2 bases and J by 1 base, with 8 bases between the two germline ends. Here the CDR3 reads CASSYGGKNTEAFF. The CDR3 coding sequence is TGTGCCAGCAGTTACGGCGGGAAGAACACTGAAGCTTTCTTT.

This clonotype showed up just a few times. V and J are TRBV6-1 and TRBJ1-5, with TRBD1 as a possible D gene (6 bases). Trimming pared 9 bases from V and 7 bases from J, leaving 16 bases between. CDR1 and CDR2 (germline): MNHNS, SASEGT. This CDR3 has 13 amino acids. This chain's CDR3 is CASRGDYLQPQHF. The CDR3, as DNA: TGTGCCAGTAGGGGGGATTATCTACAGCCCCAGCATTTT.

This clonotype has more than one count but fewer than ten. This chain connects TRBV15 to TRBJ2-7, with a tentative D call TRBD2 (6 bases). The germline gives CDR1 LNHNV, CDR2 YYDKDF (reference sequence). The CDR3 has 13 amino acids. The V end was cut by 0 bases, the J end by 7 bases, with 10 bases between. The CDR3 here is CATSRDPGREQYF. The CDR3 region has the DNA TGTGCCACCAGCAGAGATCCGGGGAGGGAGCAGTACTTC.

This clonotype was seen many times. The rearrangement uses TRBV29-1 and TRBJ1-2, with 7 bases identical to TRBD1. Germline CDR1 reads SQVTM; CDR2 reads ANQGSEA. The CDR3 is made up of 11 amino acids. V was clipped by 5 bases and J by 4 bases; unmatched bases: 1. The CDR3 DNA reads TGCAGCGTTAGGGACAGCTATGGCTACACCTTC. It codes for CSVRDSYGYTF.

This clonotype was seen repeatedly, ten times or more. This sequence joins TRBV24-1 and TRBJ2-2, with 9 nucleotides matching TRBD1. Trimming took 3 bases from V and 2 from J; bases not matched to a gene: 3. The CDR3 totals 16 residues. Per the germline V gene, CDR1 is KGHDR and CDR2 is SFDVKD. The CDR3 DNA is TGTGCCACCAGTGATCCACAGGGGGCAAACACCGGGGAGCTGTTTTTT. Amino acids: CATSDPQGANTGELFF.

Of note for this clonotype: The junction and the germline gene differ at one end; a read error may be behind it. CDR3 DNA: TGTGCCAGCAGGCGGGACAGCTTATACGGGCAGTACTTC. Encoded protein: CASRRDSLYGQYF. This rearrangement joins TRBV7-8 to TRBJ2-7, with D possibly TRBD1 on 7 matching bases. There are 13 residues in the CDR3. Germline CDR1 reads SGHVS; CDR2 reads FQNEAQ.

This clonotype was observed at least ten times. The rearrangement joins TRBV3-1 to TRBJ2-7; D remains ambiguous. The CDR3 totals 14 residues. The V gene's germline CDR1 is LGHDT and CDR2 YNNKEL (reference sequence). The V end was cut by 1 base, the J end by 3 bases, with 10 bases between. For the CDR3, the DNA is TGTGCCAGCAGCCAAGCCCCCTTCCTCTACGAGCAGTACTTC. Its protein product is CASSQAPFLYEQYF.

At least ten counts were recorded for this clonotype. The V and J genes are TRBV28 and TRBJ2-1; tentative D call: TRBD2 (6 bases). This CDR3 is built from 14 residues. V gave up 3 bases and J gave up 9 bases, with 15 bases separating them. The germline gives CDR1 MDHEN, CDR2 SYDVKM. The CDR3, as DNA: TGTGCCAGCAGTTTGGGCACTAGCTGGACTGAGCAGTTCTTC. Protein: CASSLGTSWTEQFF.

J is TRBJ1-4 and V is TRBV5-1; possibly TRBD1 for D (6 bases). V gave up 0 bases and J gave up 5 bases, with 8 bases separating them. Germline V gene sequence: CDR1 SGHRS, CDR2 YFSETQ. CDR3 length: 14 residues. This CDR3 reads CASSLGTVNEKLFF. CDR3 bases: TGCGCCAGCAGCTTGGGGACAGTCAATGAAAAACTGTTTTTT. The full variable domain, with the rest looked up from reference TRBV5-1 and TRBJ1-4, is KAGVTQTPRYLIKTRGQQVTLSCSPISGHRSVSWYQQTPGQGLQFLFEYFSETQRNKGNFPGRFSGRQFSNSRSEMNVSTLELGDSALYLCASSLGTVNEKLFFGSGTQLSVL.

This clonotype was counted ten times or more. This chain connects TRBV24-1 to TRBJ2-1; D unresolved. Between the trimmed V and J ends, which lost 11 bases and 5 bases, there was a span of 18 bases. The CDR3 sequence is 14 residues long. CDR1 is KGHDR, CDR2 SFDVKD, per germline. This CDR3 is CANNYPGLDNEQFF. The CDR3, as DNA: TGTGCCAACAACTACCCGGGTTTGGACAATGAGCAGTTCTTC.

The rearrangement uses TRBV5-1 and TRBJ2-5, with 11 bases fitting TRBD2. The CDR3 contains 18 residues. The trim removed 3 bases at V and 2 bases at J, leaving 12 bases unmatched. Germline V gene data show CDR1 as SGHRS and CDR2 as YFSETQ. The CDR3 DNA follows: TGCGCCAGCAGCTCCGGGACTAGCGGCCCCAGGGGGCAAGAGACCCAGTACTTC. Translating gives CASSSGTSGPRGQETQYF.